Below, 18 T cell receptor beta chains from the same sample are listed, as sequenced in a study of T cell changes during pregnancy in multiple sclerosis. The protocol was immunoSEQ multiplex PCR, while the TCRdb copy is restricted to in-frame clones and leaves out a portion. This table holds about 21,000 clones, roughly 90% found once. The material sequenced was CD4+ T cells from peripheral blood mononuclear cells, taken in the third trimester of pregnancy. The receptors originated from a female donor with multiple sclerosis, enrolled in a pregnancy study.

The CDR3 is CASSQDFRARENEQFF. CDR3 sequence (DNA): TGCGCCAGCAGCCAAGATTTCCGCGCTCGCGAGAATGAGCAGTTCTTC. V and J are TRBV4-3 and TRBJ2-1; D is uncertain. Trimming cost V 0 bases and J 7 bases, with 16 bases left between them. The CDR3 has 16 amino acids. Germline V gives CDR1 LGHNA, CDR2 YSLEER.

This clone was observed once. The chain has TRBV29-1 and TRBJ1-4; 10 nucleotides line up with TRBD1. J was trimmed by 7 bases and V by 7 bases; bases with no gene match: 6. Germline assignment: CDR1 SQVTM and CDR2 ANQGSEA. The CDR3 spans 13 residues. CDR3 DNA sequence: TGCAGCGCAGGGGGACAGGGGCGTGAAAAACTGTTTTTT. This encodes CSAGGQGREKLFF.

This chain connects TRBV18 to TRBJ1-2, with TRBD1 matching 7 bases. J gave up 5 bases and V 2 bases, and 11 bases lay outside the gene matches. This CDR3 region has 16 residues. Germline V gives CDR1 KGHSH, CDR2 LQKENI. The CDR3 DNA reads TGTGCCAGCTCACCAGCTACAGGGGCACAGGAGTATGGCTACACCTTC. It encodes CASSPATGAQEYGYTF.

This clone has just a few counts. The rearrangement links TRBV30 to TRBJ2-7; 7 bases are a match to TRBD2. Germline CDR1 is GTSNPN and CDR2 is SVGIG (reference sequence). This CDR3 spans 11 amino acids. Trimming at V came to 2 bases and at J to 8 bases, leaving 3 bases not matched to a gene. The CDR3 DNA is TGTGCCTGGAGTTGGGAGGGACAGCAGTACTTC. Its translation is CAWSWEGQQYF.

The chain is built from TRBV7-9 and TRBJ1-4, with D possibly being TRBD1 (5 bases). The CDR3 has 16 residues. Per germline, CDR1 SEHNR and CDR2 FQNEAQ (reference sequence). The V end was cut by 2 bases, the J end by 3 bases, with 13 bases between. The CDR3 DNA reads TGTGCCAGCAGCTTAACGATTACGGGGGCTAATGAAAAACTGTTTTTT. Protein sequence: CASSLTITGANEKLFF.

The chain employs TRBV7-8 and TRBJ2-7, with D maybe TRBD2 (5 bases). Germline V gene data show CDR1 as SGHVS and CDR2 as FQNEAQ. The CDR3 has 14 amino acids. Deletions cut 5 bases from V and 2 bases from J, with 13 bases between. CDR3 protein: CASSLRTGTYEQYF. CDR3 DNA: TGTGCCAGCAGCCTCCGGACGGGAACCTACGAGCAGTACTTC.

The chain links TRBV7-8 to TRBJ1-5, with unresolved D. CDR1 SGHVS and CDR2 FQNEAQ come from the germline V gene. CDR3 length: 13 amino acids. Trimming stripped 5 bases from V and 4 bases from J, with 9 bases between. CDR3: CASSLDTNQPQHF. Written as DNA, the CDR3 is TGTGCCAGCAGCCTAGATACTAATCAGCCCCAGCATTTT. The variable domain in full, with the rest retrieved from reference TRBV7-8 and TRBJ1-5, is GAGVSQSPRYKVAKRGQDVALRCDPISGHVSLFWYQQALGQGPEFLTYFQNEAQLDKSGLPSDRFFAERPEGSVSTLKIQRTQQEDSAVYLCASSLDTNQPQHFGDGTRLSIL.

This sequence joins TRBV2 and TRBJ1-1; D is possibly TRBD1 (6 bases). V lost 2 bases and J lost 5, with 12 bases in between. The CDR3 is 14 residues long. Germline assignment: CDR1 SNHLY and CDR2 FYNNEI. In DNA form, the CDR3 reads TGTGCCAGCAGTGAACAAGGGGGATGGACTGAAGCTTTCTTT. It encodes CASSEQGGWTEAFF.

The chain has TRBV7-3 and TRBJ1-2; 7 bases are shared with TRBD1. Germline CDR1 and CDR2: SGHTA and FQGTGA. V lost 5 bases, J lost 8 bases, and 11 bases stayed unmatched. The CDR3 contains 14 residues. CDR3: CASSPGQALGGYTF. The CDR3 DNA sequence: TGTGCCAGCAGCCCAGGACAGGCGCTGGGGGGCTACACCTTC.

The V gene is TRBV9, the J gene TRBJ1-1; possibly TRBD1 for D (6 bases). Germline V CDR1 and CDR2: SGDLS, YYNGEE. The CDR3 length is 14 residues. Trimming took 4 bases from V and 1 from J, leaving 11 bases between them. In DNA form, the CDR3 reads TGTGCCAGCAGCCCACAGGGTGCGAACACTGAAGCTTTCTTT. Protein: CASSPQGANTEAFF. Full variable domain (rest looked up from reference TRBV9 and TRBJ1-1): DSGVTQTPKHLITATGQRVTLRCSPRSGDLSVYWYQQSLDQGLQFLIQYYNGEERAKGNILERFSAQQFPDLHSELNLSSLELGDSALYFCASSPQGANTEAFFGQGTRLTVV.

This sequence joins TRBV2 and TRBJ1-2; TRBD1 matches 8 bases. The ends lost 5 bases at V and 3 bases at J; junction bases unmatched: 5. This CDR3 has 14 residues. Germline-derived CDR1 and CDR2 are SNHLY and FYNNEI. The CDR3 is CASSSRTGYYGYTF. CDR3 DNA sequence: TGTGCCAGCAGTAGTCGGACAGGGTACTATGGCTACACCTTC.

The chain recombines TRBV29-1 with TRBJ1-1; D is uncertain. Trimming took 7 bases from V and 5 from J, leaving 11 bases between them. CDR3 length equals 11 residues. CDR1 is SQVTM, CDR2 ANQGSEA, per germline. The CDR3 bases are TGCAGCGGCGGTCATCGGACTGAAGCTTTCTTT. This encodes CSGGHRTEAFF. The whole variable domain, filled in from reference TRBV29-1 and TRBJ1-1, reads SAVISQKPSRDICQRGTSLTIQCQVDSQVTMMFWYRQQPGQSLTLIATANQGSEATYESGFVIDKFPISRPNLTFSTLTVSNMSPEDSSIYLCSGGHRTEAFFGQGTRLTVV.

The rearrangement uses TRBV4-3 and TRBJ2-1, with D perhaps matching TRBD1 (6 bases). Germline V CDR1 and CDR2: LGHNA, YSLEER. Trimming removed 6 bases from V and 9 bases from J, with 12 bases in between. This CDR3 region has 12 residues. In DNA form, the CDR3 reads TGCGCCAGCAGTTCCGGACAGACTGAGCAGTTCTTC. Amino acids: CASSSGQTEQFF.

The chain combines TRBV18 with TRBJ1-5, with D perhaps TRBD1 (6 bases). V was shortened by 5 bases and J by 5 bases, with 13 bases between the two germline ends. In germline, CDR1 is KGHSH, CDR2 LQKENI. This CDR3 has 14 residues. The CDR3 DNA reads as TGTGCCAGCTCAATTGGGGGGGCGGATCAGCCCCAGCATTTT. The encoded protein is CASSIGGADQPQHF.

This clone appeared once. The chain joins TRBV7-9 to TRBJ2-7; the match to TRBD2 covers 7 bases. This CDR3 is 14 amino acids long. The junction had 11 bases not matched to a gene; V was cut back by 5 bases and J by 7 bases. Germline loops: CDR1 SEHNR, CDR2 FQNEAQ (reference sequence). CDR3 sequence (DNA): TGTGCCAGCAGCCCTGGGGGGGGTTGGGAAGAGCAGTACTTC. It yields the protein CASSPGGGWEEQYF.

The rearrangement links TRBV28 to TRBJ2-3, with 10 bases fitting TRBD2. The CDR3 totals 17 residues. V lost 3 bases to trimming and J lost 4 bases; unmatched junction nucleotides: 10. Germline-derived CDR1 and CDR2 are MDHEN and SYDVKM. The CDR3 reads CASSFPASGGVADTQYF. CDR3 nucleotides: TGTGCCAGCAGTTTCCCTGCGAGCGGGGGGGTGGCAGATACGCAGTATTTT.

The V call is TRBV5-4, the J call TRBJ1-6, with 9 nucleotides matching TRBD1. The ends lost 6 bases at V and 10 bases at J; junction bases unmatched: 14. This CDR3 is 16 amino acids long. Germline CDR1 reads SGHNT; CDR2 reads YYREEE (reference sequence). The CDR3 loop reads CASTIGGQGPGSPLHF. CDR3 DNA: TGTGCCAGCACCATTGGGGGACAGGGACCCGGATCACCCCTCCACTTT. Full variable domain (missing parts from reference TRBV5-4 and TRBJ1-6): ETGVTQSPTHLIKTRGQQVTLRCSSQSGHNTVSWYQQALGQGPQFIFQYYREEENGRGNFPPRFSGLQFPNYSSELNVNALELDDSALYLCASTIGGQGPGSPLHFGNGTRLTVT.

The CDR3 loop reads CASSSYRGPLTDTQYF. The CDR3 bases are TGTGCCAGCAGCTCCTACAGGGGGCCTCTTACAGATACGCAGTATTTT. The chain recombines TRBV11-1 with TRBJ2-3; 9 bases fit TRBD1. This CDR3 region has 16 residues. J gave up 3 bases and V 4 bases, and 8 bases lay outside the gene matches. CDR1 and CDR2 (germline): SGHAT, FQDESV (reference sequence).